This is a list of T cell receptor beta chains from one sample in a study of blood T cell repertoires in COVID-19. Sequenced by immunoSEQ multiplex PCR; TCRdb stores in-frame clones only, minus some. The data show some 290,000 clones, 88% seen once. Input material: peripheral blood. These receptor sequences come from a woman in her thirties with COVID-19, enrolled during active disease. Each CDR3 is given with its conserved first and last residue. The size of a clone is reported for some rows only, either as once, few or many, or as a class for expanded clones.

abundance | v_gene | CDR3aa
. | TRBV6-1 | CASSDPGANEKLFF
. | TRBV4-2 | CASSQEGLAWGNEQFF
. | TRBV30 | CAWKGSSSGNTIYF
once | TRBV30 | CAWSEGLDTQYF
. | TRBV28 | CASSSSIHEQYF
. | TRBV4-3 | CASSQEPSGSGQFF
. | TRBV10-3 | CAISGGTSFYEQYF
. | TRBV19 | CASSGGLAGWAGGYNEQFF
. | TRBV7-9 | CASSLTREETQYF
. | TRBV2 | CASSGSSGNTIYF
few | TRBV5-4 | CASSRFQGGTGELFF
. | TRBV27 | CASSLGAFSYNEQFF
. | TRBV24-1 | CATSDPLTSFTPDTQYF
. | TRBV25-1 | CASAGVSGTEAFF
. | TRBV11-2 | CASSLASNTGELFF
. | TRBV7-9 | CASSLGQGPYGYTF
. | TRBV7-2 | CASSLRGANEQFF
once | TRBV19 | CASTTDRADYGYTF
. | TRBV20-1 | CSASSGTYEQYF
few | TRBV12-3/TRBV12-4 | CASRADRNTEAFF
. | TRBV6-1 | CASSERHGGPRSYEQYF
. | TRBV24-1 | CATMGSGNNEQFF
. | TRBV24-1 | CATRGKTGVNTEAFF
. | TRBV2 | CANRPSEANSPLHF
. | TRBV2 | CASSELASSYNEQFF
. | TRBV19 | CASRPPIAGGSTDTQYF
. | TRBV19 | CATTPSGSGHNEQFF
. | TRBV2 | CASVLRQSPPYEQYF
. | TRBV6-5 | CASRRQGGYGYTF
once | TRBV12-5 | CASGLGQHTGELFF
. | TRBV9 | CASSVAVIGQGSYEQYF
. | TRBV30 | CAWSTSRILNIQYF
. | TRBV30 | CAWSVLDRGWQYF
. | TRBV5-4 | CASSLAAGGSYEQYF
. | TRBV19 | CASSKGGGLAGVETQYF
. | TRBV28 | CASSLYGTGGGQPQHF
. | TRBV9 | CASSVGLSIYTDTQYF
. | TRBV7-9 | CASSLSGFNEQFF
. | TRBV5-1 | CASSPVVQANEKLFF
. | TRBV19 | CASSQGTGGRTEAFF
. | TRBV6-2/TRBV6-3 | CASSYGPAEAYEQYF